Following are 15 T cell receptor beta chains from one sample sequenced in a study of blood T cell repertoires in COVID-19. Some clones are missing from TCRdb's copy, which holds only in-frame ones; the method was immunoSEQ multiplex PCR. Of under 55,000 clones listed, over 85% were seen once; the top ten hold about 3.9%. The sample taken for sequencing was peripheral blood. These receptor sequences come from a human donor in a cohort sampled during active COVID-19.

The CDR3 bases are TGTGCCAGCAACCCTGGGGGGACAGGTCCCGATACGCAGTATTTT. Protein: CASNPGGTGPDTQYF. This chain connects TRBV11-3 to TRBJ2-3, with 8 bases aligning to TRBD1. The ends lost 7 bases at V and 6 bases at J; junction bases unmatched: 12. The CDR3 has 15 amino acids. Germline loops: CDR1 SGHNT, CDR2 YENEEA.

V gene TRBV2 combines with J gene TRBJ2-7; D possibly corresponds to TRBD1 (5 bases). V lost 3 bases, J lost 6 bases, and 12 bases lay in between. There are 13 residues in the CDR3. Germline CDR1 is SNHLY and CDR2 is FYNNEI. The CDR3 DNA reads TGTGCCAGCAGTGACGATACAGGTCCCGAGCAGTACTTC. Protein: CASSDDTGPEQYF.

J is TRBJ1-2 and V is TRBV15, with TRBD1 as a possible D gene (5 bases). The CDR3 is made up of 13 amino acids. Germline CDR1 and CDR2: LNHNV and YYDKDF (reference sequence). V lost 5 bases and J 7 bases, leaving 14 bases between the germline ends. CDR3 nucleotide sequence: TGTGCCACCAGCTTAGAAAGTAGGGGTGGCTACACCTTC. Translation gives CATSLESRGGYTF.

The chain employs TRBV12-5 and TRBJ2-7, with 13 bases that match TRBD2. The CDR3 runs to 14 residues. Germline loops: CDR1 LGHNT, CDR2 FRNRAP. The V gene end was trimmed by 5 bases and the J gene end by 4 bases; junction bases not matched to a gene: 2. Here the CDR3 reads CASGGLAGEYEQYF. CDR3 nucleotides: TGTGCTAGTGGTGGACTAGCGGGAGAGTACGAGCAGTACTTC. Full variable domain (remainder filled in from reference TRBV12-5 and TRBJ2-7): DARVTQTPRHKVTEMGQEVTMRCQPILGHNTVFWYRQTMMQGLELLAYFRNRAPLDDSGMPKDRFSAEMPDATLATLKIQPSEPRDSAVYFCASGGLAGEYEQYFGPGTRLTVT.

The CDR3 sequence is CASLYFYEQYF. The CDR3 bases are TGTGCCAGCCTGTACTTTTACGAGCAGTACTTC. The chain links TRBV2 to TRBJ2-7, with unresolved D. CDR1 SNHLY and CDR2 FYNNEI come from the germline V gene. Trimming removed 8 bases at V and 4 bases at J, with 9 bases between. The CDR3 has 11 residues.

J is TRBJ2-5 and V is TRBV24-1, with TRBD1 matching over 9 bases. This CDR3 comprises 17 residues. CDR1 and CDR2 (germline): KGHDR, SFDVKD. The J segment lost 2 bases and the V segment lost 4 bases, leaving 10 bases of the junction unmatched. CDR3 in amino acids: CATSESGTGPQQETQYF. The DNA for the CDR3 is TGTGCCACCAGTGAGTCCGGGACAGGGCCCCAACAAGAGACCCAGTACTTC.

The chain has TRBV2 and TRBJ2-2, with D perhaps matching TRBD2 (6 bases). CDR1 SNHLY and CDR2 FYNNEI come from the germline V gene. This CDR3 contains 14 residues. V lost 6 bases, J lost 1 base, and 9 bases lay in between. This chain's CDR3 is CASRVGGNTGELFF. The CDR3 DNA is TGTGCCAGCAGGGTGGGAGGGAACACCGGGGAGCTGTTTTTT.

The chain joins TRBV5-1 to TRBJ2-3; a possible D gene is TRBD2 (5 bases). The CDR3 has 14 residues. The V gene's germline CDR1 is SGHRS and CDR2 YFSETQ. The V end was cut by 6 bases, the J end by 6 bases, with 17 bases between. The CDR3 bases are TGCGCCAGCACCTCCGGGGTCCTTAGGGATACGCAGTATTTT. Translated, it gives CASTSGVLRDTQYF.

This chain joins TRBV9 and TRBJ1-4, with 9 nucleotides matching TRBD1. With 3 bases clipped from V and 8 bases from J, the junction kept 8 bases outside the gene matches. In germline, CDR1 is SGDLS, CDR2 YYNGEE. The CDR3 has 15 residues. CDR3 amino acids: CASSGTQGAGEKLFF. CDR3 sequence (DNA): TGTGCCAGCAGCGGAACACAGGGGGCGGGAGAAAAACTGTTTTTT.

The rearrangement uses TRBV2 and TRBJ2-7; 9 bases fit TRBD2. Germline V gene sequence: CDR1 SNHLY, CDR2 FYNNEI. Losses at the gene ends were 6 bases for V and 3 bases for J; bases not matched to a gene: 3. The CDR3 spans 13 residues. For the CDR3, the DNA is TGTGCCAGCAGAGCGGGGGGTTACTACGAGCAGTACTTC. It is translated as CASRAGGYYEQYF.

This sequence joins TRBV6-5 and TRBJ2-7; TRBD1 might be the D (6 bases). Germline-derived CDR1 and CDR2 are MNHEY and SVGAGI. The V gene lost 7 bases and the J gene lost 0 bases, with 16 bases spanning the gap. The CDR3 loop spans 15 amino acids. The CDR3 DNA is TGTGCCAGCACCCTCGGACAGTCCCGCTCCTACGAGCAGTACGTC. Translated, it gives CASTLGQSRSYEQYV.

The rearrangement joins TRBV5-6 to TRBJ2-7, with 7 nucleotides matching TRBD1. The CDR3 is 18 amino acids. Trimming at V came to 7 bases and at J to 0 bases, leaving 19 bases not matched to a gene. The germline gives CDR1 SGHDT, CDR2 YYEEEE. The CDR3 bases are TGTGCCAGCGACACTACCGGACGGGACAGCTCGCACTCCTACGAGCAGTACTTC. Amino acid sequence: CASDTTGRDSSHSYEQYF.

The chain has TRBV7-9 and TRBJ2-7; TRBD2 might be the D (6 bases). CDR1 SEHNR and CDR2 FQNEAQ come from the germline V gene (reference sequence). V shed 5 bases and J shed 6 bases, with 11 bases lying between them. The CDR3 is 12 amino acids. CDR3 in amino acids: CASSLSGSEQYF. In DNA, the CDR3 is TGTGCCAGCAGCCTAAGCGGGTCCGAGCAGTACTTC. Supplemented by reference TRBV7-9 and TRBJ2-7, the full variable domain reads DTGVSQNPRHKITKRGQNVTFRCDPISEHNRLYWYRQTLGQGPEFLTYFQNEAQLEKSRLLSDRFSAERPKGSFSTLEIQRTEQGDSAMYLCASSLSGSEQYFGPGTRLTVT.

V and J are TRBV3-1 (or the pseudogene TRBV3-2) and TRBJ2-3; D might be TRBD2 (6 bases). The ends were cut back, 0 bases at V and 0 bases at J, with 19 bases in the middle. This CDR3 has 19 residues. Germline lookup yields CDR1 LGHDT and CDR2 YNNKEL (reference sequence). CDR3 protein: CASSQEALRAGTSTDTQYF. The CDR3 DNA is TGTGCCAGCAGCCAAGAAGCCCTTCGAGCGGGTACCAGCACAGATACGCAGTATTTT.

This clone was seen a handful of times. The J gene is TRBJ1-5, the V gene TRBV7-9; 10 bases line up with TRBD1. The J segment lost 8 bases and the V segment lost 4 bases, leaving 5 bases of the junction unmatched. Germline loops: CDR1 SEHNR, CDR2 FQNEAQ (reference sequence). The length of the CDR3 is 14 residues. The CDR3 DNA sequence: TGTGCCAGCAGCTCGGGACAGGGGTTGAAGCCCCAGCATTTT. It yields the protein CASSSGQGLKPQHF.